Listed below are T cell receptor beta chains from one sample, sequenced in a study of human T cells and chemical hapten exposure. Via MiXCR, TCRdb re-called the RACE reads, giving one row per CDR3 protein. The table has 300,000 to 400,000 distinct CDR3 sequences, roughly 4.6% seen once; the top ten hold 2.5% to 3%. The material sequenced was whole blood, taken in connection with sensitization to the hapten diphenylcyclopropenone (DPC). Receptors originate from a woman between 45 and 65 years old with alopecia areata. Some clones in this sample may be carry-over from other donors' samples. Each CDR3 is given with its conserved first and last residue. Each record gives: clone size, V gene, D gene, J gene, CDR3 DNA, CDR3 protein. D genes are given only for firm matches. Clone size is given for some rows only: seen once, a few or many times, or a class if the clone is expanded.

many	TRBV9	TRBD1	TRBJ1-1	TGTGCCAGCAGCGCGGACAGGGTCAATACTGAAGCTTTCTTT	CASSADRVNTEAFF
NA	TRBV6-1	NA	TRBJ2-3	TGTGCCAGCAGTGAAAGGGTTATGATCGGAGATACGCAGTATTTT	CASSERVMIGDTQYF
few	TRBV4-1	TRBD1	TRBJ2-5	TGCGCCAGCAGCCAGGACAGGGGGGACGAGACCCAGTACTTC	CASSQDRGDETQYF
many	TRBV4-2	TRBD1	TRBJ1-4	TGTGCCAGCAGCCAAGCGACGGGACAGTCTAATGAAAAACTGTTTTTT	CASSQATGQSNEKLFF
NA	TRBV11-2	NA	TRBJ2-6	TGTGCCAGCAGCCCTAGAACCCAGGGCTCTGGCGCCAACGTCCTGACTTTC	CASSPRTQGSGANVLTF
many	TRBV7-3	TRBD2	TRBJ2-1	TGTGCCAGCAGCTTAAAAGGGACTAGCGGGGTGGGTGAGCAGTTCTTC	CASSLKGTSGVGEQFF
many	TRBV5-1	TRBD1	TRBJ2-7	TGCGCCAGCAGCTGGACAGGGCCCGAGCAGTACTTC	CASSWTGPEQYF
many	TRBV5-1	NA	TRBJ2-3	TGCGCCAGCAGCTTGGGGCACGGTACTAGCACAGATACGCAGTATTTT	CASSLGHGTSTDTQYF
few	TRBV20-1	NA	TRBJ2-1	TGCAGTGCGCGATGGGACACGAAAGAGCAGTTCTTC	CSARWDTKEQFF
NA	TRBV6-5	NA	TRBJ1-6	TGTGCCAGCAGTTCCGGTACAGGGATCCCCCTCCACTTT	CASSSGTGIPLHF
NA	TRBV7-9	NA	TRBJ2-4	TGTGCCAGCAGCTTAGCGAGGGGGGTTCTAGCCAAAAACATTCAGTACTTC	CASSLARGVLAKNIQYF
few	TRBV6-6	TRBD1	TRBJ2-5	TGTGCCAGCAGTTCCCACAGGGGGCTGATGGAGACCCAGTACTTC	CASSSHRGLMETQYF
many	TRBV12-3/TRBV12-4	NA	TRBJ2-1	TGTGCCAGCAGTTTAGTGTTGGGCTCCTACAATGAGCAGTTCTTC	CASSLVLGSYNEQFF
many	TRBV9	NA	TRBJ2-1	TGTGCCAGCAGCTCCCCCGGGACAAGGTATAATGAGCAGTTCTTC	CASSSPGTRYNEQFF
few	TRBV30	NA	TRBJ1-1	TGTGCCTGGAGTCTGATGGACCTCCAGAGCACTGAAGCTTTCTTT	CAWSLMDLQSTEAFF
NA	TRBV3-1	NA	TRBJ1-3	TGTGCCAGCAGCCAAGGTGCTGTTCTCTCTGGAAACACCATATATTTT	CASSQGAVLSGNTIYF
many	TRBV12-3/TRBV12-4	NA	TRBJ2-1	TGTGCCAGCAGTACCGTAAATGAGCAGTTCTTC	CASSTVNEQFF
many	TRBV10-3	NA	TRBJ2-5	TGTGCCATCAGTGAGTCGCAAAAGACCCAGTACTTC	CAISESQKTQYF
few	TRBV6-5	TRBD1	TRBJ1-5	TGTGCCAGCAGGCGGGACAGGGGGCAGCCCCAGCATTTT	CASRRDRGQPQHF
many	TRBV6-6	TRBD1	TRBJ2-5	TGTGCCAGCAGCCCGACAGGGGGAGGGGAGACCCAGTACTTC	CASSPTGGGETQYF
few	TRBV2	NA	TRBJ2-4	TGTGCCAGCCCCGGGATCCCGGAGGGGAACATTCAGTACTTC	CASPGIPEGNIQYF
many	TRBV6-1	NA	TRBJ2-7	TGTGCCAGCAGTGGGCCGGCGGTTTTAGGGTACTTC	CASSGPAVLGYF
NA	TRBV19	TRBD2	TRBJ2-1	TGTGCCAGTAGTATGAGACTAGCGGGAAGGAATGAGCAGTTCTTC	CASSMRLAGRNEQFF
NA	TRBV12-3/TRBV12-4	TRBD1	TRBJ2-7	TGTGCCAGCAGCCCTGGGGACAGCAAGTACGAGCAGTACTTC	CASSPGDSKYEQYF
many	TRBV20-1	NA	TRBJ2-1	TGCAGTGTCGCACAGAACAATGAGCAGTTCTTC	CSVAQNNEQFF
few	TRBV6-1	NA	TRBJ1-4	TGTGCCAGCAGTGAAATGGGGGGGACCCTAATGGAAAAACTGTTTTTT	CASSEMGGTLMEKLFF
many	TRBV7-2	TRBD1	TRBJ1-4	TGTGCCAGCAGCTTAGCAGGGACAGGGAATGAAAAACTGTTTTTT	CASSLAGTGNEKLFF
NA	TRBV6-6	NA	TRBJ1-2	TGTGCCAGCAGCCGAACCCCTCGAGCCCCTGATGAATATGGCTACACCTTC	CASSRTPRAPDEYGYTF
many	TRBV12-3/TRBV12-4	NA	TRBJ1-1	TGTGCCAGCAGGCAGAGACATTCCGGGAGACCTGAAGCTTTCTTT	CASRQRHSGRPEAFF
many	TRBV6-5	TRBD1	TRBJ2-7	TGTGCCAGCAGTAAAGACAGGGCAACCTACGAGCAGTACTTC	CASSKDRATYEQYF
many	TRBV6-5	NA	TRBJ1-1	TGTGCCAGCACCCCGGCAGGGAAGACTGAAGCTTTCTTT	CASTPAGKTEAFF
NA	TRBV21-1	NA	TRBJ2-7	TGTGCCAGCAGCAGAGGGGGAACCACCTACGAGCAGTACTTC	CASSRGGTTYEQYF
few	TRBV28	NA	TRBJ1-2	TGTGCCAGCAGTGGGGGCGGGATCTCCTCATATGGCTACACCTTC	CASSGGGISSYGYTF
many	TRBV7-2	NA	TRBJ1-1	TGTGCCAGCAGTCAAACGGGGATTGAAGCTTTCTTT	CASSQTGIEAFF
many	TRBV12-3/TRBV12-4	TRBD2	TRBJ2-7	TGTGCCAGCAGCAGTGGGACTATCTACGAGCAGTACTTC	CASSSGTIYEQYF
many	TRBV28	TRBD1	TRBJ2-7	TGTGCCAGCAGTCCAACCGGGACAGGGGTTTCCGAGCAGTACTTC	CASSPTGTGVSEQYF
many	TRBV29-1	NA	TRBJ1-1	TGCAGCGTTGAGCGGGGGCGCCGGGACACTGAAGCTTTCTTT	CSVERGRRDTEAFF